Each of the 14 T cell receptor beta chains below was sequenced from the same sample in a study of T cell clusters in autoimmune cytopenias. Multiplex touch-down PCR amplified TRB using TRB-A and TRB-B pools in one tube. Each CDR3 protein gets one entry in TCRdb, which reprocessed the multiplex PCR reads and gives no DNA. Its table records about 6,300 distinct CDR3 sequences. Some 38,000 genome equivalents of blood DNA were amplified for TRB. This sample was also put to use in a study of T cell repertoires in aging, cancer and after chemotherapy.

The specimen was peripheral blood. The receptors here all came from a human donor in good health.

The chain's CDR3 is CASSMTGILNTEAFF. The J gene is TRBJ1-1, the V gene TRBV19; the TCRdb call, TRBD1, lacks DNA for checking. This CDR3 has 15 residues. Germline CDR1 and CDR2: LNHDA and SQIVND (reference sequence).

The V and J genes are TRBV6-1 and TRBJ2-7. Germline CDR1 reads MNHNS; CDR2 reads SASEGT. The CDR3 is 14 amino acids. CDR3 sequence reads: CASSPKDTIDEQYF.

This clonotype is deemed medium-sized by its frequency. The chain employs TRBV6-5 and TRBJ1-2; TCRdb selects TRBD1, and the lack of DNA leaves this call unchecked. CDR3 size: 14 residues. Germline CDR1 reads MNHEY; CDR2 reads SVGAGI. CDR3 sequence: CASSWDRLRSGYTF.

This chain links TRBV27 with TRBJ1-6; TCRdb returns TRBD1, unconfirmable since there is no DNA. Germline loops: CDR1 MNHEY, CDR2 SMNVEV (reference sequence). The CDR3 sequence is 14 residues long. CDR3 sequence reads: CASRLPRGDSPLHF.

The chain carries TRBV6-1 and TRBJ2-7; TCRdb's assignment of TRBD2 cannot be checked, as there is no DNA. Germline CDR1 and CDR2: MNHNS and SASEGT. The CDR3 is 14 amino acids. The CDR3 here is CASSEFSVGPEQYF.

The rearrangement links TRBV18 to TRBJ2-1; TCRdb's assignment of TRBD1 cannot be checked, as there is no DNA. Germline V gene sequence: CDR1 KGHSH, CDR2 LQKENI. CDR3 length equals 14 residues. The CDR3 spells CASSPRDQGNEQFF.

This clonotype registers large by frequency. The chain employs TRBV29-1 and TRBJ2-7; the TCRdb call, TRBD2, lacks DNA for checking. Germline CDR1 reads SQVTM; CDR2 reads ANQGSEA. The CDR3 spans 11 residues. The CDR3 is CSGLQGLGQYF.

This clonotype is medium-sized (0.01 to 0.1%) by frequency. The chain links TRBV11-3 to TRBJ2-3. The CDR3 has 13 amino acids. Germline CDR1 reads SGHNT; CDR2 reads YENEEA. The CDR3 loop is CASSLVPDYTQYF. Full variable domain (remainder filled in from reference TRBV11-3 and TRBJ2-3): EAGVVQSPRYKIIEKKQPVAFWCNPISGHNTLYWYLQNLGQGPELLIRYENEEAVDDSQLPKDRFSAERLKGVDSTLKIQPAELGDSAVYLCASSLVPDYTQYFGPGTRLTVL.

The chain combines TRBV6-6 with TRBJ1-5; TCRdb gives TRBD1 as the D gene, but with no DNA this cannot be confirmed. The germline CDR1 and CDR2 sequences are MNHNY and SVGAGI (reference sequence). CDR3 length: 18 residues. The CDR3 sequence: CASKTRAGGDHSNQPQHF.

This clonotype ranks as medium-sized in terms of frequency. The chain links TRBV12-3 or TRBV12-4 to TRBJ2-2; TCRdb indicates TRBD1, and absent DNA this call remains unverified. The CDR3 runs 15 residues. CDR3 sequence reads: CASSQQGGGTGELFF.

The chain has TRBV12-3 or TRBV12-4 and TRBJ2-1. The CDR3 extends over 12 amino acids. The CDR3 loop is CASSLVGNEQFF.

The chain couples TRBV11-3 to TRBJ2-7; no DNA is available, so the TRBD1 call from TCRdb remains unchecked. There are 15 residues in the CDR3. The germline CDR1 and CDR2 sequences are SGHNT and YENEEA. CDR3 sequence reads: CASSLAGTGAPEQYF.

This clonotype is deemed medium-sized by its frequency. The chain uses TRBV12-3 or TRBV12-4 and TRBJ2-2; the D call from TCRdb, TRBD1, cannot be confirmed without DNA. The CDR3 loop spans 16 amino acids. CDR3 protein: CASSSRGGWDTGELFF.

The V call is TRBV5-4, the J call TRBJ1-4; no DNA is available, so the TRBD1 call from TCRdb remains unchecked. Germline V gene lookup returns CDR1 SGHNT and CDR2 YYREEE (reference sequence). This CDR3 has 15 amino acids. The CDR3 loop reads CASSETQGEREKLFF.